This T cell receptor (beta chain) emerged from a study of PD-L1 blockade in urothelial cancer. Measured with immunoSEQ multiplex PCR; TCRdb has only the in-frame clones, and not every one. This sample has more than 65,000 clones, with about nine tenths found just once. The sequence derives from a woman between 65 and 79 years old with urothelial cancer. The material was PBMCs, obtained around atezolizumab (anti-PD-L1) treatment.

The CDR3 reads CASSTWDRGSYEQYF. DNA of the CDR3: TGTGCCAGCAGCACCTGGGACAGGGGCTCCTACGAGCAGTACTTC. V is TRBV7-9 and J is TRBJ2-7, with 10 nucleotides matching TRBD1. Germline lookup yields CDR1 SEHNR and CDR2 FQNEAQ (reference sequence). The V gene end was trimmed by 5 bases and the J gene end by 0 bases; junction bases not matched to a gene: 4. There are 15 residues in the CDR3.